This is a list of T cell receptor beta chains from one sample in a study of monozygotic twins with inflammatory bowel disease. TCRdb re-called the 5' RACE reads, yielding one record per CDR3 amino acid sequence without DNA. Its listing shows about 300,000 distinct CDR3 sequences. Sequenced: blood. The receptor set was obtained from a human donor with ulcerative colitis or Crohn's disease, or a healthy co-twin of an affected twin (not recorded which). Both conserved end residues are part of each CDR3. Fields, in order: J gene, V gene, CDR3 length, CDR3 protein.

TRBJ2-1 TRBV12-3/TRBV12-4 15 CATQVGSGIWGEQFF
TRBJ2-2 TRBV7-2 15 CATKTAGQNTGELFF
TRBJ2-3 TRBV4-3 15 CASSQGVSGLDTQYF
TRBJ2-5 TRBV12-3/TRBV12-4 13 CASSFGLTGTQYF
TRBJ2-5 TRBV3-1 13 CASRTNGAETQYF
TRBJ2-6 TRBV11-3 16 CASSPGGSSGANVLTF
TRBJ2-7 TRBV7-9 16 CASSSTWGHTSYEQYF
TRBJ2-3 TRBV6-2/TRBV6-3 14 CASRGGISTDTQYF
TRBJ2-2 TRBV5-1 17 CASSPNPDRTNTGELFF
TRBJ2-2 TRBV20-1 15 CSARGSGRGSGELFF
TRBJ1-3 TRBV7-2 14 CASSPGVRGNTIYF
TRBJ1-1 TRBV19 13 CASKIVGNTEAFF
TRBJ2-5 TRBV7-2 14 CASSSLANEETQYF
TRBJ2-5 TRBV6-5 15 CASSYSTSIGETQYF
TRBJ2-7 TRBV9 12 CASSGQGYEQYF
TRBJ2-5 TRBV7-2 14 CASSLAAGVETQYF
TRBJ2-7 TRBV10-3 15 CAISTGTGGPYEQYF
TRBJ1-3 TRBV6-5 13 CASKKGGEGTIYF
TRBJ2-5 TRBV30 13 CAWTSYVQETQYF
TRBJ2-7 TRBV7-2 16 CASSLVVRGANDEQYF
TRBJ1-1 TRBV7-9 15 CASSPWDRLNTEAFF
TRBJ2-1 TRBV7-2 15 CASSLISGKLSEQFF
TRBJ2-7 TRBV5-1 14 CASSWDRGPDEQYF
TRBJ1-4 TRBV12-3/TRBV12-4 15 CASTLGTGQNEKLFF